A single T cell receptor beta chain is shown here with its context. Primers included in the PCR were 60 Vbeta and 13 Jbeta primers. The protocol was immunoSEQ multiplex PCR, while the TCRdb copy is restricted to in-frame clones and leaves out a portion. The table has fewer than 250,000 clones, 75% to 80% seen once. The data derive from a study of cytomegalovirus exposure and HLA in healthy donors. Trimming took 6 bases from V and 1 from J, leaving 9 bases between them. Looked up from germline, CDR1 is MNHNY and CDR2 is SVGAGI (reference sequence). This CDR3 comprises 13 residues. This chain links TRBV6-6 with TRBJ1-1; tentative D call: TRBD1 (5 bases). Sequenced material: PBMCs. The TCR comes from a woman aged 30 to 39 in good health and CMV-seropositive. The CDR3 DNA reads as TGTGCCAGCAGGGACATTTGGAACACTGAAGCTTTCTTT. Translation gives CASRDIWNTEAFF.